This entry describes one T cell receptor beta chain. Its matching antigen is unknown. These data belong to a study of T cell responses to AZD1222 COVID-19 vaccine. The wider study: Combined were second doses at about 4 or about 12 weeks. The study, taken as a whole, reports: Clonal diversity was possibly underestimated, and white British individuals and females predominated among donors. It was only a handful of AZD1222 recipients who were seropositive at baseline. Two AZD1222 doses significantly raised spike-specific TCR breadth and depth over controls.

Trimming pared 0 bases from V and 9 bases from J, leaving 22 bases between. This CDR3 is built from 17 residues. Germline V CDR1 and CDR2: SGHDT, YYEEEE. The protocol was immunoSEQ multiplex PCR, while the TCRdb copy is restricted to in-frame clones and leaves out a portion. The sample lists 98,000 or so clones, 88% occurring once. The sample consisted of peripheral blood, taken on day 0 of AZD1222 vaccination. This TCR derives from an adult in good health. The chain is built from TRBV5-6 and TRBJ2-1; D is perhaps TRBD2 (6 bases). The CDR3 nucleotides are TGTGCCAGCAGCTTGGGCCTGGGCGGGGAGTCAAACGGTGAGCAGTTCTTC. Its translation: CASSLGLGGESNGEQFF. Drawing the rest from reference TRBV5-6 and TRBJ2-1, the complete variable domain is DAGVTQSPTHLIKTRGQQVTLRCSPKSGHDTVSWYQQALGQGPQFIFQYYEEEERQRGNFPDRFSGHQFPNYSSELNVNALLLGDSALYLCASSLGLGGESNGEQFFGPGTRLTVL.